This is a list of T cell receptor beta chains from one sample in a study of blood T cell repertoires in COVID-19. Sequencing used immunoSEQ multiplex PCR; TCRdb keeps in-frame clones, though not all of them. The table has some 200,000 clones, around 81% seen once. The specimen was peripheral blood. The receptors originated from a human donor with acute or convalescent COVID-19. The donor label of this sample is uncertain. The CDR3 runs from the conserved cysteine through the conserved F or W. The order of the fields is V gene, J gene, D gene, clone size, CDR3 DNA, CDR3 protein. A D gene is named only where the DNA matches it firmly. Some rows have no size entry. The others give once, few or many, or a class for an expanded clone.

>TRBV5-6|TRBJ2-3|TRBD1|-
TGTGCCAGCAGCGGCCGGGACAGGGTGACAGATACGCAGTATTTT
CASSGRDRVTDTQYF
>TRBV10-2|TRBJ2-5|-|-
TGCGCCAGCATGGGGGGAGGGACCCAGTACTTC
CASMGGGTQYF
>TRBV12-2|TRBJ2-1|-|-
TGTGCAAGTCGCTTTCCGGGGGACAATGAGCAGTTCTTC
CASRFPGDNEQFF
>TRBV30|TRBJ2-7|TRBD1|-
TGTGCCTGGAGTGTTGGACAGGGAGGCTACGAGCAGTACTTC
CAWSVGQGGYEQYF
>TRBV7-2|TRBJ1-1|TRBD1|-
TGTGCCAGCAGCCCGGACAGGGGGAACACTGAAGCTTTCTTT
CASSPDRGNTEAFF
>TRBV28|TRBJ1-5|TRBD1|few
TGTGCCAGCAGTTCAGGGGGACAGTTTTATCAGCCCCAGCATTTT
CASSSGGQFYQPQHF
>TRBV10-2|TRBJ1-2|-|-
TGCGCCAGCAGTGAAAACACCTTTTTTGGCTACACCTTC
CASSENTFFGYTF
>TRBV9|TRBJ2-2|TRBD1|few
TGTGCCAGCAGCGGCCGGGACAGCTACACCGGGGAGCTGTTTTTT
CASSGRDSYTGELFF
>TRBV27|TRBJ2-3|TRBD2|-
TGTGCCAGCAGTTTAGAATTTTCGGCTAGCGGGAGTGGAGATACGCAGTATTTT
CASSLEFSASGSGDTQYF
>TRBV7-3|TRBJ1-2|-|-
TGTGCCAGCAGCCCGGACAGAAACTATGGCTACACCTTC
CASSPDRNYGYTF
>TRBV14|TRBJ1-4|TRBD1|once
TGTGCCAGCAGTCCGGACAGGGTTAAACTGTTTTTT
CASSPDRVKLFF
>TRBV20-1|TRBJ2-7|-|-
TGCAGTGCTAGCTCGGGTTACGAGCAGTACTTC
CSASSGYEQYF
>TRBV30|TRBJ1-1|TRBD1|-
TGTGCCTGGAGTGTAGCCCTTAGGGCAGGGGGTAACACTGAAGCTTTCTTT
CAWSVALRAGGNTEAFF
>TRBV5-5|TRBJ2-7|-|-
TGTGCCAGCAGCTTGGAGGGACTCACCTACGAGCAGTACTTC
CASSLEGLTYEQYF
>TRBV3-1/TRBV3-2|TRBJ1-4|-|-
TGTGCCAGCAGCCAAGGCCACGAGCAAAAACTGTTTTTT
CASSQGHEQKLFF
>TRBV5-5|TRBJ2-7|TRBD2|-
TGTGCCAGCAGCTTGGCCGGGGGGAGAGAGTACGAGCAGTACTTC
CASSLAGGREYEQYF
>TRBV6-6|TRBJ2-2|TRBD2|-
TGTGCCAGCAGTTACGGTGGGCGGGAGCCCCCCGGGGAGCTGTTTTTT
CASSYGGREPPGELFF
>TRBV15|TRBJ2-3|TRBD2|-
TGTGCCACCAGCAGTGGGACTAGCACAAATACGCAGTATTTT
CATSSGTSTNTQYF
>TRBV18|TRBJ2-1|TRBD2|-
TGTGCCAGCTCACCGACGCGACAGGGACTAGCGGGGGTCGGGTCCTACAATGAGCAGTTCTTC
CASSPTRQGLAGVGSYNEQFF
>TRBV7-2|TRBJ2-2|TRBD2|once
TGTGCCAGCAGCTCCCCGGCACTAGCGGGGAATTTCGGGGAGCTGTTTTTT
CASSSPALAGNFGELFF
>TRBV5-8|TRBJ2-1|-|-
TGTGCCAGCAGCAATTATGCCCGAGTCTTCCCCTTTGACAATGAGCAGTTCTTC
CASSNYARVFPFDNEQFF
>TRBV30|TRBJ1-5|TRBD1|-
TGTGCCTGGACAACAGGGGGCAATCAGCCCCAGCATTTT
CAWTTGGNQPQHF
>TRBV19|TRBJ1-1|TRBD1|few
TGTGCCAGTAGCCCTGGACAGGGAGTGTTGGGCACTGAAGCTTTCTTT
CASSPGQGVLGTEAFF